These T cell receptor beta chains were read from a single sample in a study of T cell changes during pregnancy in multiple sclerosis. TCRdb keeps only in-frame clones here, not all; method: immunoSEQ multiplex PCR. The table records about 38,000 clones, 92% of them present only once. Sequences were derived from CD8+ T cells from peripheral blood mononuclear cells, sampled in the third trimester of pregnancy. The source is a female donor with multiple sclerosis, enrolled in a pregnancy study. CDR3s include the opening cysteine and the closing phenylalanine or tryptophan. Fields, in order: D gene, V gene, J gene, clone size, CDR3 DNA, CDR3 protein. A D gene is named only where the DNA matches it firmly. Clone sizes are given selectively: once, few, many, or a class where the clone is expanded.

d_call: NA
v_call: TRBV27
j_call: TRBJ2-7
clone_size: NA
cdr3_nt: TGTGCCAGCAGTTCGCCAGGGCAGGTCTCCTACGAGCAGTACTTC
cdr3_aa: CASSSPGQVSYEQYF

d_call: TRBD2
v_call: TRBV4-2
j_call: TRBJ2-1
clone_size: NA
cdr3_nt: TGTGCCAGCAGCCAACTAGCGGGAGGACACAATGAGCAGTTCTTC
cdr3_aa: CASSQLAGGHNEQFF

d_call: TRBD2
v_call: TRBV4-3
j_call: TRBJ2-1
clone_size: NA
cdr3_nt: TGCGCCAGCAGCCCAAATAGCGGGAGTCTAAATGAGCAGTTCTTC
cdr3_aa: CASSPNSGSLNEQFF

d_call: TRBD2
v_call: TRBV7-9
j_call: TRBJ2-2
clone_size: NA
cdr3_nt: TGTGCCAGCAGCTCCAATAGCGGGAGGACCGGGGTCGGGGAGCTGTTTTTT
cdr3_aa: CASSSNSGRTGVGELFF

d_call: NA
v_call: TRBV5-6
j_call: TRBJ2-3
clone_size: NA
cdr3_nt: TGTGCCAGCAGCTTTTCTCCGGGACACCCCGAGACGCAGTATTTT
cdr3_aa: CASSFSPGHPETQYF

d_call: NA
v_call: TRBV4-3
j_call: TRBJ1-3
clone_size: NA
cdr3_nt: TGCGCCAGCAGCCAAGATCAGTATGTAGGAAACACCATATATTTT
cdr3_aa: CASSQDQYVGNTIYF

d_call: NA
v_call: TRBV4-1
j_call: TRBJ2-7
clone_size: NA
cdr3_nt: TGCGCCAGCAGCCTGATCGAAGGGGGCTACGAGCAGTACTTC
cdr3_aa: CASSLIEGGYEQYF

d_call: TRBD2
v_call: TRBV6-6
j_call: TRBJ2-7
clone_size: NA
cdr3_nt: TGTGCCAGCAGTTCCCTAGCGGGAGGGTTCCACGAGCAGTACTTC
cdr3_aa: CASSSLAGGFHEQYF

d_call: TRBD2
v_call: TRBV28
j_call: TRBJ2-1
clone_size: NA
cdr3_nt: TGTGCCAGCAGGCAGCTAGCGGGAGAGTCAGATGAGCAGTTCTTC
cdr3_aa: CASRQLAGESDEQFF

d_call: TRBD2
v_call: TRBV27
j_call: TRBJ2-1
clone_size: once
cdr3_nt: TGTGCCAGCAGTCAAGGGACTAGCGGGAACAATGAGCAGTTCTTC
cdr3_aa: CASSQGTSGNNEQFF

d_call: TRBD2
v_call: TRBV5-6
j_call: TRBJ2-3
clone_size: NA
cdr3_nt: TGTGCCAGCAGCTTCGGGACTAGGGTGGCAGATACGCAGTATTTT
cdr3_aa: CASSFGTRVADTQYF

d_call: NA
v_call: TRBV29-1
j_call: TRBJ1-1
clone_size: NA
cdr3_nt: TGCAGCGTTGAAGATCGACCGCCGGGATACACTGAAGCTTTCTTT
cdr3_aa: CSVEDRPPGYTEAFF

d_call: TRBD2
v_call: TRBV25-1
j_call: TRBJ2-1
clone_size: once
cdr3_nt: TGTGCCAGCAGTGACCGTAGCGGGAGGGCCGGGGATGAGCAGTTCTTC
cdr3_aa: CASSDRSGRAGDEQFF

d_call: NA
v_call: TRBV28
j_call: TRBJ2-7
clone_size: NA
cdr3_nt: TGTGCCAGCAGTTTCTCGAGGGACATCACCTACGAGCAGTACTTC
cdr3_aa: CASSFSRDITYEQYF

d_call: TRBD1
v_call: TRBV11-2
j_call: TRBJ2-7
clone_size: NA
cdr3_nt: TGTGCCAGCAGCTTAGGAAGGACAGGCGAGCAGTACTTC
cdr3_aa: CASSLGRTGEQYF

d_call: NA
v_call: TRBV7-8
j_call: TRBJ2-5
clone_size: NA
cdr3_nt: TGTGCCAGCAGCTTAATAACGGACCAAGAGACCCAGTACTTC
cdr3_aa: CASSLITDQETQYF

d_call: NA
v_call: TRBV9
j_call: TRBJ2-7
clone_size: NA
cdr3_nt: TGTGCCAGCTCCAGGGGGGACGAGCAGTACTTC
cdr3_aa: CASSRGDEQYF

d_call: TRBD2
v_call: TRBV7-8
j_call: TRBJ2-1
clone_size: NA
cdr3_nt: TGTGCCAGCAGCTTAGGGTTGGCTAGCGGGACGTACAATGAGCAGTTCTTC
cdr3_aa: CASSLGLASGTYNEQFF

d_call: NA
v_call: TRBV27
j_call: TRBJ1-1
clone_size: NA
cdr3_nt: TGTGCCAGCAGCGCGACAGACAGCCAGTATGAAGCTTTCTTT
cdr3_aa: CASSATDSQYEAFF

d_call: NA
v_call: TRBV4-3
j_call: TRBJ2-2
clone_size: NA
cdr3_nt: TGCGCCAGCAGCCAAGATTTGGTTGCGGGGAACACCGGGGAGCTGTTTTTT
cdr3_aa: CASSQDLVAGNTGELFF

d_call: TRBD2
v_call: TRBV27
j_call: TRBJ2-1
clone_size: NA
cdr3_nt: TGTGCCAGCAGAGGACGGGTAACTAGCGGGTACAACAATGAGCAGTTCTTC
cdr3_aa: CASRGRVTSGYNNEQFF

d_call: TRBD1
v_call: TRBV7-9
j_call: TRBJ2-3
clone_size: few
cdr3_nt: TGTGCCAGCAGTACCGGGACAGGGGAAACAGATACGCAGTATTTT
cdr3_aa: CASSTGTGETDTQYF

d_call: TRBD2
v_call: TRBV5-6
j_call: TRBJ2-7
clone_size: once
cdr3_nt: TGTGCCAGCAGCTGGGCCGGGACTAGCGGGACCGGATTC
cdr3_aa: CASSWAGTSGTGF

d_call: TRBD1
v_call: TRBV27
j_call: TRBJ1-5
clone_size: few
cdr3_nt: TGTGCCAGCAGTCAGACAGGGAACCATCAGCCCCAGCATTTT
cdr3_aa: CASSQTGNHQPQHF

d_call: NA
v_call: TRBV23-1
j_call: TRBJ2-2
clone_size: NA
cdr3_nt: TGCGCCAGCAGTCAATCGGGGGGTGGCACCGGGGAGCTGTTTTTT
cdr3_aa: CASSQSGGGTGELFF

d_call: TRBD2
v_call: TRBV11-2
j_call: TRBJ2-5
clone_size: NA
cdr3_nt: TGTGCCAGCAGCTTAGGGCGGGGGGCCTTGGGGACCCAGTACTTC
cdr3_aa: CASSLGRGALGTQYF

d_call: NA
v_call: TRBV4-1
j_call: TRBJ1-1
clone_size: NA
cdr3_nt: TGCGCCAGCAGCCAAGATTTCGGTGAAGCTTTCTTT
cdr3_aa: CASSQDFGEAFF

d_call: TRBD2
v_call: TRBV7-9
j_call: TRBJ2-7
clone_size: NA
cdr3_nt: TGTGCCAGCAGGAAAGCTAGCGGGGACCGAGAGCAGTACTTC
cdr3_aa: CASRKASGDREQYF

d_call: TRBD1
v_call: TRBV5-4
j_call: TRBJ2-1
clone_size: NA
cdr3_nt: TGTGCCAGCAGCTTGGGGGACAGCTACAATGAGCAGTTCTTC
cdr3_aa: CASSLGDSYNEQFF

d_call: NA
v_call: TRBV15
j_call: TRBJ1-3
clone_size: NA
cdr3_nt: TGTGCCACCAGCAGGGGGCAGGGAACTGGAAACACCATATATTTT
cdr3_aa: CATSRGQGTGNTIYF

d_call: NA
v_call: TRBV13
j_call: TRBJ2-2
clone_size: NA
cdr3_nt: TGTGCCAGCAGCTCCTCACCCGGGCAGGGGTCGCACACCGGGGAGCTGTTTTTT
cdr3_aa: CASSSSPGQGSHTGELFF

d_call: TRBD2
v_call: TRBV27
j_call: TRBJ2-1
clone_size: once
cdr3_nt: TGTGCCAGCAGCCACCCCCGGGACTACGGCGTGGATGAGCAGTTCTTC
cdr3_aa: CASSHPRDYGVDEQFF

d_call: NA
v_call: TRBV5-1
j_call: TRBJ2-7
clone_size: NA
cdr3_nt: TGCGCCAGCAGCCCCTCGGAGGGACCCTACGAGCAGTACTTC
cdr3_aa: CASSPSEGPYEQYF

d_call: TRBD1
v_call: TRBV5-1
j_call: TRBJ2-2
clone_size: NA
cdr3_nt: TGCGCCAGCAGCTTGACAGGGGGCAACACCGGGGAGCTGTTTTTT
cdr3_aa: CASSLTGGNTGELFF

d_call: NA
v_call: TRBV9
j_call: TRBJ1-1
clone_size: NA
cdr3_nt: TGTGCCAGCAGCGTGGGCCCCGGGAACACTGAAGCTTTCTTT
cdr3_aa: CASSVGPGNTEAFF

d_call: NA
v_call: TRBV13
j_call: TRBJ2-4
clone_size: NA
cdr3_nt: TGTGCCAGCAGCTTAGGAACAGGGGCCAAAAACATTCAGTACTTC
cdr3_aa: CASSLGTGAKNIQYF

d_call: NA
v_call: TRBV9
j_call: TRBJ2-2
clone_size: NA
cdr3_nt: TGTGCCAGCAGCGTAGTTCCAGACACCGGGGAGCTGTTTTTT
cdr3_aa: CASSVVPDTGELFF

d_call: NA
v_call: TRBV27
j_call: TRBJ2-1
clone_size: NA
cdr3_nt: TGTGCCAGCAGTTTAAGAGGATCCTACAATGAGCAGTTCTTC
cdr3_aa: CASSLRGSYNEQFF

d_call: NA
v_call: TRBV29-1
j_call: TRBJ2-1
clone_size: NA
cdr3_nt: TGCAGCGTCGGTGTGCCCCCCTACAATGAGCAGTTCTTC
cdr3_aa: CSVGVPPYNEQFF

d_call: TRBD2
v_call: TRBV15
j_call: TRBJ2-7
clone_size: NA
cdr3_nt: TGTGCCACCAGCAGTGCGGGAGAAGCCTCCTACGAGCAGTACTTC
cdr3_aa: CATSSAGEASYEQYF

d_call: TRBD2
v_call: TRBV19
j_call: TRBJ2-1
clone_size: NA
cdr3_nt: TGTGCCAGTAGTATTGGCGGAGCGGGACCCTACAATGAGCAGTTCTTC
cdr3_aa: CASSIGGAGPYNEQFF

d_call: NA
v_call: TRBV19
j_call: TRBJ1-1
clone_size: NA
cdr3_nt: TGTGCCAGTAGTATAGATTCGGGGGGAAGTGAAGCTTTCTTT
cdr3_aa: CASSIDSGGSEAFF

d_call: NA
v_call: TRBV28
j_call: TRBJ2-7
clone_size: NA
cdr3_nt: TGTGCCAGCAGTTTATCGCGAACCTACGAGCAGTACTTC
cdr3_aa: CASSLSRTYEQYF

d_call: TRBD1
v_call: TRBV6-6
j_call: TRBJ2-7
clone_size: NA
cdr3_nt: TGTGCCAGCAGTTTTGTCCGGACAGGGCAGTATTACGAGCAGTACTTC
cdr3_aa: CASSFVRTGQYYEQYF

d_call: NA
v_call: TRBV29-1
j_call: TRBJ2-7
clone_size: NA
cdr3_nt: TGCAGCGTTGAAGCCGTCCTAGCAACGGGCCGCGAGCAGTACTTC
cdr3_aa: CSVEAVLATGREQYF

d_call: TRBD2
v_call: TRBV4-3
j_call: TRBJ2-7
clone_size: NA
cdr3_nt: TGCGCCAGCAGCCAAGCCATGACTAGCGGGAGCTACGAGCAGTACTTC
cdr3_aa: CASSQAMTSGSYEQYF

d_call: TRBD2
v_call: TRBV7-2
j_call: TRBJ2-3
clone_size: NA
cdr3_nt: TGTGCCAGCAGCTTTTCCCAGGGACTAGCGCCCGTGCATTTT
cdr3_aa: CASSFSQGLAPVHF

d_call: NA
v_call: TRBV4-1
j_call: TRBJ1-5
clone_size: NA
cdr3_nt: TGCGCCAGCAGGCAGGGGACTAATAGCAATCAGCCCCAGCATTTT
cdr3_aa: CASRQGTNSNQPQHF